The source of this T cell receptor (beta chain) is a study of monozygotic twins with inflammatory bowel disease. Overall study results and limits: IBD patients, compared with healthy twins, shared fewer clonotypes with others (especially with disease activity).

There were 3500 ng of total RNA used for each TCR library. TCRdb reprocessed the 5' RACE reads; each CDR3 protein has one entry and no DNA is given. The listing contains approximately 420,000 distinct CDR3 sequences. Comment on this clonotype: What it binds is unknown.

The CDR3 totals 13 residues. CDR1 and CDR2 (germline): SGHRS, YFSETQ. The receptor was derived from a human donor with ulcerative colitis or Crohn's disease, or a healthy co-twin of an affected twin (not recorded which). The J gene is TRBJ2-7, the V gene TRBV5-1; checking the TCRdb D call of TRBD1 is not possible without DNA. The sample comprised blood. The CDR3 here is CASTETGGREQYF.